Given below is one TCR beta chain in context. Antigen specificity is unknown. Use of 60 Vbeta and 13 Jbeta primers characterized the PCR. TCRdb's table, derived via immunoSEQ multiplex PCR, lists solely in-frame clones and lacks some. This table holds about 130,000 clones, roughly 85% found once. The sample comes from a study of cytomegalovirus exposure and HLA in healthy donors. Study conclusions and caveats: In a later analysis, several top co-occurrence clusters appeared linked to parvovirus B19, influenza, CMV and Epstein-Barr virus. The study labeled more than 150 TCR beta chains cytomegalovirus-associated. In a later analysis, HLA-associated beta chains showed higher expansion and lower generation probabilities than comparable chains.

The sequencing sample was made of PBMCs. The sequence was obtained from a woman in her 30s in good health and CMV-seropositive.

The CDR3 bases are TGTGCCAGCAGCTTATCCCCAGGGCTCAATCAGCCCCAGCATTTT. Encoded protein: CASSLSPGLNQPQHF. The V gene is TRBV5-4, the J gene TRBJ1-5; D may be TRBD1 (5 bases). The germline V and J ends were trimmed by 2 bases and 3 bases, with 12 bases remaining between them. CDR3 length: 15 residues. In germline, CDR1 is SGHNT, CDR2 YYREEE (reference sequence).